This TCR beta chain was identified during a study of cytomegalovirus exposure and HLA in healthy donors. Overall study findings and caveats: As was reported, the classifier diagnosed cytomegalovirus status with high specificity and sensitivity.

Primers: 60 Vbeta forward and 13 Jbeta reverse. Data came from immunoSEQ multiplex PCR; TCRdb stores just in-frame clones and leaves some out. The table shows around 130,000 clones, with roughly 79% occurring only once. Note on this clone: Its specificity is not known.

CDR3 length: 15 amino acids. Germline V gene lookup returns CDR1 LNHDA and CDR2 SQIVND (reference sequence). The V end lost 3 bases, the J end lost 4 bases, and 13 bases lay between the germline ends. The TCR originated in a woman in her 50s in good health and CMV-seronegative. Input material: PBMCs. The V and J genes are TRBV19 and TRBJ1-5, with D possibly being TRBD1 (6 bases). The CDR3 DNA reads TGTGCCAGTAGTATGACTGGGACACCAAATCAGCCCCAGCATTTT. This codes for CASSMTGTPNQPQHF. Looking up the rest from reference TRBV19 and TRBJ1-5 gives the full variable domain: DGGITQSPKYLFRKEGQNVTLSCEQNLNHDAMYWYRQDPGQGLRLIYYSQIVNDFQKGDIAEGYSVSREKKESFPLTVTSAQKNPTAFYLCASSMTGTPNQPQHFGDGTRLSIL.